This T cell receptor (beta chain) was observed in a study of T cell responses to AZD1222 COVID-19 vaccine. Of note for this clone: Its antigen is not identified.

The CDR3 runs 15 residues. Germline V gives CDR1 MGHRA, CDR2 YSYEKL. Trimming pared 0 bases from V and 0 bases from J, leaving 9 bases between. Repertoires were generated with immunoSEQ multiplex PCR, while TCRdb's copy carries only in-frame clones and drops some. This sample has tens of thousands of clones; roughly 93% occur once, and the top ten carry 22%. Whole-study findings and limits: Of spike-specific TCRs, nearly half reportedly target regions left unmutated in variants.

This receptor was taken from an adult in good health. The rearrangement joins TRBV4-1 to TRBJ2-7; no reliable D call. The sequenced sample was peripheral blood, obtained on day 0 of AZD1222 vaccination. The CDR3 protein is CASSQDGTVSYEQYF. CDR3 nucleotide sequence: TGCGCCAGCAGCCAAGATGGCACGGTCTCCTACGAGCAGTACTTC.